This T cell receptor beta chain stems from a study of T-cell memory formation after mild COVID-19. Across the whole study: Among the donors, TCR clusters were largely specific to each donor.

This clonotype occurred once. The authors produced TCR alpha and TCR beta cDNA libraries with sample barcodes and UMIs by 5'RACE using constant-segment primers. TCRdb ran MiXCR on the 5' RACE reads and lists one entry per CDR3 protein. The data contain some 150,000 distinct CDR3 sequences, approximately 25% of them singletons. From germline, CDR1 is SGHDN and CDR2 FVKESK. V was clipped by 4 bases and J by 4 bases, with 13 bases between them. CDR3 length: 14 residues. This rearrangement joins TRBV14 to TRBJ1-1; D gene unclear. The clonotype comes from an adult woman who had mild COVID-19 (a few samples of this study predate the infection). Cell type and time point are not known. Sequencing used PBMCs or a T cell subset sorted from them (not recorded which). CDR3 sequence (DNA): TGTGCCAGCAGCCGACTGGAGGTTATCACTGAAGCTTTCTTT. This encodes CASSRLEVITEAFF.